Below, one T cell receptor beta chain is given with its context. The antigen is undetermined. The sample originates from a study of beta chain features in type 1 diabetes. Study findings and constraints: Within the patient group, naive, central memory and Treg TCRB repertoires appeared more similar to each other than within healthy donors.

Since all of the isolated RNA was reverse transcribed, expressed TCRB transcripts were what got sequenced. Only in-frame clones appear in the TCRdb table, and some are missing; sequencing was by immunoSEQ multiplex PCR. The repertoire includes around 250,000 clones, 14% of them detected once, and about 0.03% sits in the top ten. J lost 3 bases, V lost 4 bases, and 9 bases had no gene match. Germline CDR1 and CDR2: SGHKS and YYEKEE (reference sequence). The CDR3 length is 15 residues. The TCR was taken from a middle-aged woman in good health. The sequencing sample was made of naive CD4+ T cells from blood. The chain is built from TRBV5-5 and TRBJ2-7, with TRBD2 matching over 8 bases. The CDR3 sequence: CASSLDAGGIYEQYF. The CDR3 DNA is TGTGCCAGCAGCCTCGACGCGGGGGGAATCTACGAGCAGTACTTC.